This entry concerns a single TCR beta chain. Germline CDR1 reads SGHRS; CDR2 reads YFSETQ. The CDR3 sequence is 14 residues long. V lost 0 bases, J lost 6 bases, and 13 bases lay in between. The source of the sample is a study of cytomegalovirus exposure and HLA in healthy donors. The PCR ran on 60 Vbeta and 13 Jbeta primers. Assay used: immunoSEQ multiplex PCR; TCRdb lists only in-frame clones, some missing. The table lists under 200,000 clones, around 85% of them singletons. This sequence originates from a male donor in good health and CMV-seronegative. V usage is TRBV5-1 and J usage is TRBJ2-7; perhaps TRBD2 as D (5 bases). The material sequenced was PBMCs. The DNA for the CDR3 is TGCGCCAGCAGCTTGGACCTAGCCAAAGGCGAGCAGTACTTC. Its translation: CASSLDLAKGEQYF.